This T cell receptor beta chain emerged from a study of PD-L1 blockade in urothelial cancer. Background on the study: Patients, treated from about 2014 onward, received atezolizumab 1,200 mg intravenously every 3 weeks. Males with bladder-origin urothelial cancer constituted most of the roughly 29 patients. Study-level results: Pretreatment TCR clonality in blood under the median foretold superior survival.

Libraries were prepared by immunoSEQ multiplex PCR; TCRdb keeps only in-frame clonotypes and omits some of them. The table shows approximately 110,000 clones, with about 85% occurring only once. Details on this clone: The antigen remains undetermined.

Each patient presented with locally advanced or metastatic urothelial carcinoma. CDR3 length: 16 residues. V lost 4 bases, J lost 0 bases, and 13 bases lay in between. Germline V CDR1 and CDR2: LNHDA, SQIVND (reference sequence). This material consisted of PBMCs, taken around atezolizumab (anti-PD-L1) treatment. V is TRBV19 and J is TRBJ1-3; weak D call: TRBD1 (5 bases). The receptor comes from a man aged 45-60 years with urothelial cancer. CDR3 amino acids: CASSTYNQGSGNTIYF. In DNA form, the CDR3 reads TGTGCCAGTAGTACGTACAACCAGGGCTCTGGAAACACCATATATTTT.